The 8 T cell receptor beta chains listed next were all sequenced from one sample in a study of OX40 agonist ivuxolimab in advanced cancers. The table came from immunoSEQ multiplex PCR; TCRdb's copy has only in-frame clones and leaves some out. In the table there are over 90,000 clones, roughly nine tenths of which are singletons. Sequencing used CD4+ or CD8+ T cells sorted from blood, obtained in a trial of the OX40 agonist ivuxolimab. These TCRs come from an adult with an advanced solid tumor such as melanoma, head and neck, liver or kidney cancer.

The gene calls are TRBV11-3 and TRBJ2-3; D uncertain. This CDR3 region has 13 residues. The germline gives CDR1 SGHNT, CDR2 YENEEA. V lost 6 bases, J lost 0 bases, and 7 bases lay in between. CDR3 amino acids: CASSFPSTDTQYF. CDR3 nucleotide sequence: TGTGCCAGCAGTTTCCCTAGCACAGATACGCAGTATTTT.

The gene calls are TRBV2 and TRBJ2-1; 8 bases agree with TRBD2. The CDR3 has 15 residues. Germline V gene lookup returns CDR1 SNHLY and CDR2 FYNNEI. Unmatched junction bases numbered 8, after V lost 7 bases and J lost 3 bases. CDR3 amino acids: CASTFGLAYYNEQFF. The CDR3 region has the DNA TGTGCCAGCACCTTCGGACTAGCCTACTACAATGAGCAGTTCTTC.

DNA for the CDR3: TGTGCCACTGCGGGAAGCACAGATACGCAGTATTTT. Translation: CATAGSTDTQYF. The chain recombines TRBV19 with TRBJ2-3; D is possibly TRBD2 (6 bases). Germline V gives CDR1 LNHDA, CDR2 SQIVND (reference sequence). This CDR3 is 12 amino acids long. The germline V and J ends were trimmed by 10 bases and 0 bases, with 8 bases remaining between them.

CDR3 in DNA: TGTGCCAGCAGCTTAGGGCTAGCGGAGGGCACAGATACGCAGTATTTT. Its protein product is CASSLGLAEGTDTQYF. This sequence joins TRBV11-3 and TRBJ2-3, with TRBD2 matching 7 bases. There are 16 residues in the CDR3. The V segment lost 1 base and the J segment 1 base; nucleotides outside the gene matches: 5. Germline V lookup: CDR1 SGHNT, CDR2 YENEEA.

V gene TRBV30 combines with J gene TRBJ2-7; tentative D call: TRBD1 (5 bases). Germline CDR1 and CDR2: GTSNPN and SVGIG (reference sequence). This CDR3 is 14 amino acids long. With 0 bases removed from V and 12 bases from J, the gap between germline ends came to 21 bases. The DNA of the CDR3 is TGTGCCTGGAGTGTAGGCAGTCCGCTGGGAAGGGGGTACTTC. Protein sequence: CAWSVGSPLGRGYF.

The chain employs TRBV5-8 and TRBJ1-5; D gene uncertain. V lost 0 bases and J 5 bases, leaving 12 bases between the germline ends. The CDR3 has 15 residues. Germline-derived CDR1 and CDR2 are SGHTS and YDEGEE. The CDR3 region has the DNA TGTGCCAGCAGCTTGGCCGAGACATTTTATCAGCCCCAGCATTTT. Translation: CASSLAETFYQPQHF.

This chain connects TRBV5-1 to TRBJ2-5; 7 nucleotides align to TRBD1. The V gene's germline CDR1 is SGHRS and CDR2 YFSETQ. The CDR3 spans 15 residues. With 3 bases clipped from V and 5 bases from J, the junction kept 10 bases outside the gene matches. Here the CDR3 reads CASSSTGVIMETQYF. Here the CDR3 DNA reads TGCGCCAGCAGCTCTACAGGGGTGATAATGGAGACCCAGTACTTC.

The chain joins TRBV6-5 to TRBJ2-7; D is perhaps TRBD1 or TRBD2 (5 bases each). Germline V gives CDR1 MNHEY, CDR2 SVGAGI. Trimming shortened V by 2 bases and J by 2 bases, and 10 bases separated the two germline ends. CDR3 length: 14 amino acids. Here the CDR3 DNA reads TGTGCCAGCAGTTACCGGGACGGAGCCTACGAGCAGTACTTC. It yields the protein CASSYRDGAYEQYF.